This TCR beta chain was recovered during a study of control samples from healthy donors and cancer patients. V dropped 8 bases and J dropped 2 bases, with 16 bases sitting between them. Looked up from germline, CDR1 is MGHRA and CDR2 is YSYEKL. This CDR3 spans 15 amino acids. Measured with immunoSEQ multiplex PCR; TCRdb has only the in-frame clones, and not every one. This sample has 98,000 or so clones, with 79% found just once. This chain uses TRBV4-1 with TRBJ1-5; D may be TRBD1 (5 bases). The sample taken for sequencing was blood. The clonotype comes from a woman aged 25 to 45 in good health. The CDR3 coding sequence is TGCGCCAGCGGACGAGGGGAAGGCGGCAATCAGCCCCAGCATTTT. Translation gives CASGRGEGGNQPQHF.